A selection of T cell receptor beta chains follows, all from one sample in a study of blood T cell repertoires in COVID-19. Sequencing used immunoSEQ multiplex PCR; TCRdb keeps in-frame clones, though not all of them. The profile shows approximately 280,000 clones, 89% of them singletons. Sequencing was performed on PBMCs or T cells enriched from blood (not recorded which). The receptors were gathered from a woman aged 55 to 70 who had recovered from COVID-19. Each CDR3 is given with its conserved first and last residue. The D gene is left open where the match is weak. The size entry is marked missing in some rows and otherwise reads once, few, many or a size class.

v_call	j_call	cdr3_length	clone_size	d_call	cdr3_aa	cdr3_nt
TRBV13	TRBJ2-7	15	few	NA	CASSLGVGSSYEQYF	TGTGCCAGCAGCCTAGGGGTCGGGAGCTCCTACGAGCAGTACTTC
TRBV15	TRBJ1-1	13	NA	NA	CATSSEMNTEAFF	TGTGCCACCAGCTCTGAGATGAACACTGAAGCTTTCTTT
TRBV19	TRBJ2-1	15	NA	NA	CASSIDPGSTEEQFF	TGTGCCAGTAGTATAGACCCCGGATCGACGGAGGAGCAGTTCTTC
TRBV7-9	TRBJ1-3	15	NA	NA	CASSWGTGIGNTIYF	TGTGCCAGCAGCTGGGGCACAGGCATTGGAAACACCATATATTTT
TRBV28	TRBJ2-7	12	NA	NA	CATRTLVYEQYF	TGTGCCACCAGGACTTTGGTCTACGAGCAGTACTTC
TRBV20-1	TRBJ2-7	13	NA	NA	CSASGQTHYEQYF	TGCAGTGCTAGTGGACAGACTCACTACGAGCAGTACTTC
TRBV7-8	TRBJ1-1	15	NA	NA	CASSTPTAFGTEAFF	TGTGCCAGCAGCACCCCGACGGCGTTCGGGACTGAAGCTTTCTTT
TRBV11-1	TRBJ2-2	13	NA	NA	CASSFINTGELFF	TGTGCCAGCAGCTTTATTAACACCGGGGAGCTGTTTTTT
TRBV7-9	TRBJ2-3	17	NA	TRBD2	CASSSTTSGVRADTQYF	TGTGCCAGCAGCTCAACGACTAGCGGGGTTCGAGCAGATACGCAGTATTTT
TRBV30	TRBJ1-4	15	NA	TRBD1	CAWSSIRGSIEKLFF	TGTGCCTGGAGTAGCATCAGGGGGTCTATTGAAAAACTGTTTTTT
TRBV15	TRBJ2-2	15	NA	TRBD2	CATSLSGGLTGELFF	TGTGCCACCAGCCTCAGCGGGGGTCTAACCGGGGAGCTGTTTTTT
TRBV7-3	TRBJ2-1	15	NA	NA	CASSLGGPSYNEQFF	TGTGCCAGCAGCCTGGGGGGTCCCTCCTACAATGAGCAGTTCTTC
TRBV27	TRBJ1-6	17	NA	TRBD1	CASSSPQGAVIDSPLHF	TGTGCCAGCAGCTCCCCCCAGGGGGCGGTAATCGATTCACCCCTCCACTTT
TRBV24-1	TRBJ2-3	16	NA	TRBD2	CATSDAALAATDTQYF	TGTGCCACCAGTGATGCGGCGCTAGCGGCCACAGATACGCAGTATTTT
TRBV19	TRBJ2-2	15	NA	TRBD2	CASGSGGGDTGELFF	TGTGCCAGTGGTAGCGGGGGTGGGGACACCGGGGAGCTGTTTTTT
TRBV5-1	TRBJ2-3	15	NA	NA	CASNRDGSSTDTQYF	TGCGCCAGCAACCGCGACGGGAGTAGCACAGATACGCAGTATTTT
TRBV28	TRBJ2-7	15	NA	NA	CASSLDGELPYEQYF	TGTGCCAGCAGTCTCGACGGAGAATTACCCTACGAGCAGTACTTC
TRBV6-1	TRBJ1-5	16	NA	NA	CASSEALSFGNQPQHF	TGTGCCAGCAGTGAAGCGCTCAGCTTCGGGAATCAGCCCCAGCATTTT
TRBV2	TRBJ2-3	13	NA	NA	CASSESREMTQYF	TGTGCCAGCAGTGAATCGAGGGAGATGACGCAGTATTTT
TRBV7-9	TRBJ1-2	14	NA	TRBD1	CASSLKGQGDGYTF	TGTGCCAGCAGCCTGAAAGGACAGGGTGATGGCTACACCTTC
TRBV5-1	TRBJ1-1	13	NA	TRBD1	CACRQGSDTEAFF	TGCGCCTGCCGACAGGGTTCGGACACTGAAGCTTTCTTT
TRBV12-3/TRBV12-4	TRBJ2-7	13	NA	NA	CASSRDLIYEQYF	TGTGCCAGCAGTCGGGACTTAATATACGAGCAGTACTTC
TRBV6-5	TRBJ2-7	15	NA	TRBD2	CASSYASGFSYEQYF	TGTGCCAGCAGTTATGCTAGCGGGTTCTCCTACGAGCAGTACTTC
TRBV28	TRBJ2-4	16	NA	TRBD1	CASSTGEVVGKNIQYF	TGTGCCAGCTCTACAGGGGAAGTGGTAGGCAAAAACATTCAGTACTTC
TRBV28	TRBJ2-2	17	NA	NA	CASSFDPPGLFTGELFF	TGTGCCAGCAGTTTCGACCCCCCGGGACTCTTCACCGGGGAGCTGTTTTTT
TRBV9	TRBJ2-5	15	NA	TRBD2	CASSVGVAGQETQYF	TGTGCCAGCAGCGTAGGGGTAGCGGGACAAGAGACCCAGTACTTC
TRBV3-1/TRBV3-2	TRBJ2-7	14	NA	TRBD1	CASSLGDREGEQYF	TGTGCCAGCAGCCTAGGGGACAGGGAAGGCGAGCAGTACTTC
TRBV6-6	TRBJ2-1	11	NA	NA	CASSLGDEQFF	TGTGCCAGCAGTCTAGGGGATGAGCAGTTCTTC
TRBV11-3	TRBJ2-5	16	NA	NA	CASSKPTPGTEETQYF	TGTGCCAGCAGCAAGCCCACCCCCGGGACTGAAGAGACCCAGTACTTC
TRBV11-2	TRBJ2-3	16	NA	NA	CASSLWAGRSTDTQYF	TGTGCCAGCAGCTTATGGGCAGGCCGTAGCACAGATACGCAGTATTTT
TRBV7-3	TRBJ2-2	15	NA	NA	CASSQGYPNTGELFF	TGTGCCAGCAGCCAGGGGTACCCGAACACCGGGGAGCTGTTTTTT
TRBV9	TRBJ1-4	14	NA	NA	CASSLQGDNEKLFF	TGTGCCAGCAGCCTACAGGGAGACAATGAAAAACTGTTTTTT
TRBV4-2	TRBJ2-7	15	NA	TRBD2	CASSPRTRVGTEQYF	TGTGCCAGCAGCCCACGGACTAGAGTGGGCACCGAGCAGTACTTC
TRBV24-1	TRBJ2-3	16	NA	NA	CATSDTGGFFTDTQYF	TGTGCCACCAGTGATACGGGGGGCTTCTTCACAGATACGCAGTATTTT
TRBV11-2	TRBJ1-2	13	NA	NA	CASSLTFEYGYTF	TGTGCCAGCAGCCTGACATTCGAGTATGGCTACACCTTC
TRBV11-2	TRBJ2-7	13	NA	TRBD1	CASSSRDSYEQYF	TGTGCCAGCAGCTCCCGGGACAGTTACGAGCAGTACTTC
TRBV2	TRBJ1-1	11	NA	NA	CASTIGQTAFF	TGTGCCAGCACCATCGGACAGACAGCTTTCTTT
TRBV6-5	TRBJ1-5	13	NA	NA	CASSPGWDQPQHF	TGTGCCAGCAGCCCAGGTTGGGATCAGCCCCAGCATTTT
TRBV10-3	TRBJ2-1	13	NA	NA	CAISDHGPNEQFF	TGTGCCATCAGTGACCACGGTCCCAATGAGCAGTTCTTC
TRBV28	TRBJ2-7	11	NA	NA	CASSSNSGQYF	TGTGCCAGCAGTAGTAACAGCGGGCAGTACTTC
TRBV28	TRBJ2-7	16	NA	TRBD2	CASSPAGTSGSYEQYF	TGTGCCAGCAGTCCCGCCGGGACTAGCGGATCCTACGAGCAGTACTTC
TRBV19	TRBJ2-1	15	NA	NA	CASSIDQTGYNEQFF	TGTGCCAGTAGTATAGATCAAACTGGCTACAATGAGCAGTTCTTC
TRBV6-5	TRBJ2-1	15	NA	TRBD2	CASNTGTSGSGEQFF	TGTGCCAGCAACACAGGGACTAGCGGGAGTGGTGAGCAGTTCTTC
TRBV30	TRBJ1-3	14	NA	NA	CAWSAVYSGNTIYF	TGTGCCTGGAGTGCAGTGTACTCTGGAAACACCATATATTTT
TRBV30	TRBJ1-2	11	once	NA	CAWSVRHGYTF	TGTGCCTGGAGTGTGCGGCATGGCTACACCTTC
TRBV6-5	TRBJ1-2	15	NA	NA	CASSYSQGNNYGYTF	TGTGCCAGCAGTTACTCCCAGGGTAATAACTATGGCTACACCTTC
TRBV30	TRBJ2-3	14	NA	TRBD2	CAAGGPSSTDTQYF	TGTGCAGCGGGGGGACCCTCTAGCACAGATACGCAGTATTTT
TRBV5-4	TRBJ2-7	13	NA	TRBD1	CASSPQGTFEQYF	TGTGCCAGCAGCCCACAGGGGACGTTCGAGCAGTACTTC
TRBV28	TRBJ1-5	14	NA	TRBD1	CASRGTGAHQPQHF	TGTGCCAGCAGGGGGACAGGGGCCCATCAGCCCCAGCATTTT
TRBV9	TRBJ2-1	13	NA	NA	CASSGILANEQFF	TGTGCCAGCAGCGGCATACTAGCCAACGAGCAGTTCTTC
TRBV19	TRBJ1-1	15	once	NA	CASSIPGTTNTEAFF	TGTGCCAGTAGTATACCCGGGACAACCAACACTGAAGCTTTCTTT
TRBV5-1	TRBJ2-6	16	NA	NA	CASSVTGSSGANVLTF	TGCGCCAGCAGCGTTACAGGCTCCTCTGGGGCCAACGTCCTGACTTTC
TRBV28	TRBJ2-1	14	NA	NA	CASSTGSSYNEQFF	TGTGCCAGCAGTACGGGGAGCTCCTACAATGAGCAGTTCTTC
TRBV7-7	TRBJ2-1	15	NA	NA	CASSLGWRQDNEQFF	TGTGCTAGCAGCTTAGGCTGGCGGCAAGACAATGAGCAGTTCTTC
TRBV27	TRBJ1-2	16	NA	NA	CASSFLALDKTHGYTF	TGTGCCAGCAGTTTCCTGGCTTTGGACAAGACCCATGGCTACACCTTC
TRBV3-1/TRBV3-2	TRBJ2-1	15	NA	NA	CASSQGPGVHNEQFF	TGTGCCAGCAGCCAAGGTCCGGGAGTGCACAATGAGCAGTTCTTC
TRBV5-6	TRBJ2-3	16	NA	TRBD1	CASSLAGTGGTDTQYF	TGTGCCAGCAGCTTGGCCGGGACAGGGGGCACAGATACGCAGTATTTT
TRBV18	TRBJ2-5	15	NA	NA	CASSEVDGPRETQYF	TGTGCCAGCTCGGAAGTCGACGGCCCGAGGGAGACCCAGTACTTC
TRBV28	TRBJ1-1	13	NA	NA	CASSLKLNTEAFF	TGTGCCAGCAGTTTAAAGCTGAACACTGAAGCTTTCTTT